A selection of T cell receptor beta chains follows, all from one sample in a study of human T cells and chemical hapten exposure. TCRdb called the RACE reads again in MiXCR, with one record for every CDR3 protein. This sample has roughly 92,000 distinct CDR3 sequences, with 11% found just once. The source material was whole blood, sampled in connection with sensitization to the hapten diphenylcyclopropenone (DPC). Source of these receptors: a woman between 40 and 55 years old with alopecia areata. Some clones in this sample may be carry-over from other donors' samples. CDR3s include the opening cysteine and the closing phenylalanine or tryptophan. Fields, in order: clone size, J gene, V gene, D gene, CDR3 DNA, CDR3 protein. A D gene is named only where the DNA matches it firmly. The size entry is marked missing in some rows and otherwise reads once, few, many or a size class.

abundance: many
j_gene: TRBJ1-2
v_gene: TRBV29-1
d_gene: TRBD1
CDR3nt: TGCAGCGTTGAAGATAGCAGGGGGCGATCGTATGGCTACACCTTC
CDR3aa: CSVEDSRGRSYGYTF

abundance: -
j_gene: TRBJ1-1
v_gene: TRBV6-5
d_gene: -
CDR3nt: TGTGCCAGCAGTTATCGGACGGATACTGAAGCTTTCTTT
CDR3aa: CASSYRTDTEAFF

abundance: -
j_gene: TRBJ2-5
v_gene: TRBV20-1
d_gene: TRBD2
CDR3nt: TGCAGTGCTAGGGGGACTAGTTATCGGGAGACCCAGTACTTC
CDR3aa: CSARGTSYRETQYF

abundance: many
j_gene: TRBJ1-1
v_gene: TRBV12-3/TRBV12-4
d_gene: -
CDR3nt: TGTGCCAGCAGAAATGACCCCGCCCGAGCTGAAGCTTTCTTT
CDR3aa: CASRNDPARAEAFF

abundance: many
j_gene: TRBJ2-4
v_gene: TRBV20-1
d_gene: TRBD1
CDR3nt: TGCAGTGCTAACAACCCACAGGGGGCGGACATTCAGTACTTC
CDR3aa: CSANNPQGADIQYF

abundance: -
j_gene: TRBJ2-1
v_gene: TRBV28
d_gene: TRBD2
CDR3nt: TGTGCCAGCAGTTCATCTAGCGGGAGGGTCAATGAGCAGTTCTTC
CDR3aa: CASSSSSGRVNEQFF

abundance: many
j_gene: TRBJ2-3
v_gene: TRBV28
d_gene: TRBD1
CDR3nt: TGTGCCACTAATCGCCGGGACAGGGGGTTTTTAGGTACGCAGTATTTT
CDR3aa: CATNRRDRGFLGTQYF

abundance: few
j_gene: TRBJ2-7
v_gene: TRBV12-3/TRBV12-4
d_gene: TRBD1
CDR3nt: TGTGCCAGCACCTTGGGACAGGGGCGGAGGTACGAGCAGTACTTC
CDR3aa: CASTLGQGRRYEQYF

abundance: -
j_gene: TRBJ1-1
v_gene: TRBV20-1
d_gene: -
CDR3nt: TGCAGTGCTAGAGATCTCAGGGGCGGGACTGAAGCTTTCTTT
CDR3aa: CSARDLRGGTEAFF

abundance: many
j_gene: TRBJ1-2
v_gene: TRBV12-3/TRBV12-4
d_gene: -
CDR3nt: TGTGCCAGCAGTTTGTTGACAGGCCCCTATGGCTACACCTTC
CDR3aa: CASSLLTGPYGYTF

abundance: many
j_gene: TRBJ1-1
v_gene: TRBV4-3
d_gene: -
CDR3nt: TGCGCCAGCAGCCAGCAGACAGGCGATCCTGAAGCTTTCTTT
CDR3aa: CASSQQTGDPEAFF

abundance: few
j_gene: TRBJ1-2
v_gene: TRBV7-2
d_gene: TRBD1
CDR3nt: TGTGCCAGCAGCTTAGCAGCGACAGGGAACTATGGCTACACCTTC
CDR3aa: CASSLAATGNYGYTF

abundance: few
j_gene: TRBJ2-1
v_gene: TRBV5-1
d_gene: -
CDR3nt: TGCGCCAGCAGCCGAAGGACCATTACCTACAATGAGCAGTTCTTC
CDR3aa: CASSRRTITYNEQFF

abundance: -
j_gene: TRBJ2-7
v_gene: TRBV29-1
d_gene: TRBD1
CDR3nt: TGCAGCGCTGGACCGGGACAGGGGTCCGGCGAGCAGTACTTC
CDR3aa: CSAGPGQGSGEQYF

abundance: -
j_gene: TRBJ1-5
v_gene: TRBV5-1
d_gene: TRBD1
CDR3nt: TGCGCCAGCAGCCCATCGACAGGGTTTCAGCCCCAGCATTTT
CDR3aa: CASSPSTGFQPQHF

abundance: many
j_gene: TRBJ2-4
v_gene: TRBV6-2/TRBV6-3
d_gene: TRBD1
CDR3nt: TGTGCCAGCAGTTACTCTGGGCAGGGGGACAAAAACATTCAGTACTTC
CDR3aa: CASSYSGQGDKNIQYF

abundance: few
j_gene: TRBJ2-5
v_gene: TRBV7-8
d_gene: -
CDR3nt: TGTGCCAGCAGCTGGGGGTTGGGAGGACAGACCCAAGAGACCCAGTACTTC
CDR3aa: CASSWGLGGQTQETQYF

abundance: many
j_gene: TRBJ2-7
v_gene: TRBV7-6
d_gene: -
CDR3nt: TGTGCCAGCAGCTTAAGTACGGACTACGAGCAGTACTTC
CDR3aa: CASSLSTDYEQYF

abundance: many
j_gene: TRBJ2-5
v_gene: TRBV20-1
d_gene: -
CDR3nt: TGCAGTGCTAGTTTGGGGAGTGTGGGAGAGACCCAGTACTTC
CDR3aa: CSASLGSVGETQYF